This T cell receptor beta chain was sequenced during a study of PD-L1 blockade in urothelial cancer. On the study more broadly: Bladder-origin urothelial cancer in males covered about 90% of the roughly 30 patients. Specimens of blood held a median count of 141,255 T cells. Broader study findings: For durable-benefit patients, tumor-associated blood clones expanded more at 3 weeks.

Spiked synthetic TCR analogs estimated absolute template abundance per PCR. The repertoire was sequenced with immunoSEQ multiplex PCR; TCRdb's copy has only in-frame clones and lacks some. The table shows about 41,000 clones, with roughly 84% occurring only once. This CDR3 is 14 amino acids long. CDR1 and CDR2 from the germline V gene are ENHRY and SYGVKD. V shed 8 bases and J 7 bases; nucleotides not matched to a gene: 12. Time point described: peripheral blood 6 weeks after treatment start. Note on this clone: Its cognate antigen is unknown.

The sequencing here drew on PBMCs, taken around atezolizumab (anti-PD-L1) treatment. The TCR was taken from a man aged 65 to 85 with urothelial cancer. The V call is TRBV10-3, the J call TRBJ2-7; 9 positions agree with TRBD2. CDR3 DNA sequence: TGTGCCATCCGACGGGCTAGCGGGATCGGAGAGCAGTACTTC. It encodes CAIRRASGIGEQYF.